The TCR beta chain described here comes from a study of beta chain features in type 1 diabetes. Findings and caveats of the study: PCR, the amplification step, might favor shorter templates, equally in patients and controls. In every one of the four CD4+ subsets, TCRB CDR3s were moderately but significantly shorter in Type 1 diabetes patients. When VDJ junctions were examined, type 1 diabetes patients showed fewer insertions and more deletions.

This clone was counted only a few times. What it binds is unknown. cDNA synthesis used the whole RNA isolate, giving expressed TCRB sequences. Assay used: immunoSEQ multiplex PCR; TCRdb lists only in-frame clones, some missing. The top ten clones hold around 0.12% of a sample with approximately 600,000 clones, 9.5% to 15% of them seen once. Germline V gene data show CDR1 as SQVTM and CDR2 as ANQGSEA. This CDR3 comprises 13 residues. V dropped 4 bases and J dropped 1 base, with 9 bases sitting between them. The rearrangement links TRBV29-1 to TRBJ2-3, with unresolved D. This sequence was found in a man aged 25 to 45 with type 1 diabetes. The sequenced sample was naive CD4+ T cells from blood. CDR3 region: CSVATRGTDTQYF. The DNA of the CDR3 is TGCAGCGTTGCGACACGAGGCACAGATACGCAGTATTTT.